The 19 T cell receptor beta chains below were found in one sample sequenced in a study of glioma-infiltrating T cells after dendritic cell vaccination. Assay used: immunoSEQ multiplex PCR; TCRdb lists only in-frame clones, some missing. The sample includes 25,000 to 35,000 clones, approximately 91% of them seen just once. Material: blood, obtained before dendritic cell vaccination. Receptors originate from a human donor with glioblastoma.

This clone appeared a single time. The chain links TRBV5-4 to TRBJ1-6, with 9 bases aligning to TRBD1. The CDR3 runs 16 residues. Trimming cost V 4 bases and J 9 bases; bases outside gene matches: 11. Germline loops: CDR1 SGHNT, CDR2 YYREEE (reference sequence). The CDR3 region is CASSPLGDREVSPLHF. For the CDR3, the DNA is TGTGCCAGCAGCCCTCTGGGGGACAGGGAGGTTTCACCCCTCCACTTT.

This clone turned up a few times. The chain employs TRBV19 and TRBJ2-5, with 9 nucleotides matching TRBD2. Trimming at V came to 3 bases and at J to 2 bases, leaving 13 bases not matched to a gene. The CDR3 extends over 18 amino acids. Germline CDR1 reads LNHDA; CDR2 reads SQIVND (reference sequence). CDR3 coding DNA: TGTGCCAGTAGTATGGATAAGCGGGGGGCTTCCCATCAAGAGACCCAGTACTTC. This sequence encodes CASSMDKRGASHQETQYF. Based on the CDR3 plus reference TRBV19 and TRBJ2-5, the full variable domain is DGGITQSPKYLFRKEGQNVTLSCEQNLNHDAMYWYRQDPGQGLRLIYYSQIVNDFQKGDIAEGYSVSREKKESFPLTVTSAQKNPTAFYLCASSMDKRGASHQETQYFGPGTRLLVL.

This chain connects TRBV27 to TRBJ2-3; TRBD2 matches at 7 bases. The CDR3 runs to 16 residues. Germline V CDR1 and CDR2: MNHEY, SMNVEV (reference sequence). J was trimmed by 3 bases and V by 0 bases; bases with no gene match: 6. The CDR3 DNA sequence: TGTGCCAGCAGTTTATCGGGGGGGAGCTGGACAGATACGCAGTATTTT. This gives the protein CASSLSGGSWTDTQYF.

The gene calls are TRBV6-5 and TRBJ2-2; D is uncertain. From germline, CDR1 is MNHEY and CDR2 SVGAGI. The CDR3 runs 14 residues. The germline V and J ends were trimmed by 4 bases and 4 bases, with 10 bases remaining between them. The CDR3: CASSSSPGTGELFF. The CDR3 coding sequence is TGTGCCAGCAGTTCATCCCCCGGCACCGGGGAGCTGTTTTTT.

This chain links TRBV7-9 with TRBJ2-1; 13 nucleotides align to TRBD2. Unmatched junction bases numbered 14, after V lost 5 bases and J lost 7 bases. This CDR3 has 18 residues. Germline assignment: CDR1 SEHNR and CDR2 FQNEAQ (reference sequence). CDR3 nucleotides: TGTGCCAGCAGCCTCCCGCCCCGACTAGCGGGGGGCCGAAATGAGCAGTTCTTC. The encoded protein is CASSLPPRLAGGRNEQFF.

The rearrangement uses TRBV28 and TRBJ1-1; D not resolved. From germline, CDR1 is MDHEN and CDR2 SYDVKM. The CDR3 length is 11 residues. The germline V and J ends were trimmed by 6 bases and 6 bases, with 8 bases remaining between them. DNA of the CDR3: TGTGCCAGCAGATCCTATCCTGAAGCTTTCTTT. Protein sequence: CASRSYPEAFF.

V is TRBV12-5 and J is TRBJ2-7, with a possible D match to TRBD1 (6 bases). V was pared by 2 bases and J by 1 base, with 21 bases between. Germline-derived CDR1 and CDR2 are LGHNT and FRNRAP. This CDR3 spans 18 amino acids. The CDR3 is CASGLLNLRGQVSYEQYF. The CDR3 region has the DNA TGTGCTAGTGGTTTGCTCAACCTCCGGGGACAAGTTTCCTACGAGCAGTACTTC.

This clone was observed once. This sequence joins TRBV6-1 and TRBJ1-1; 8 positions match TRBD1. Germline V gene data show CDR1 as MNHNS and CDR2 as SASEGT. The J segment lost 1 base and the V segment lost 7 bases, leaving 5 bases of the junction unmatched. The CDR3 has 14 residues. Written as DNA, the CDR3 is TGTGCCAGCATTACAGACAGGGGGAACACTGAAGCTTTCTTT. This sequence encodes CASITDRGNTEAFF.

The V gene is TRBV19, the J gene TRBJ1-5, with 7 bases lining up with TRBD1. Germline lookup yields CDR1 LNHDA and CDR2 SQIVND (reference sequence). The CDR3 totals 14 residues. V lost 2 bases to trimming and J lost 3 bases; unmatched junction nucleotides: 1. Here the CDR3 reads CASSITGDNQPQHF. The CDR3 DNA follows: TGTGCCAGTAGTATAACAGGGGACAATCAGCCCCAGCATTTT.

The sample holds a few counts of this clone. The chain links TRBV13 to TRBJ1-2, with a weak D call TRBD1 (6 bases). Germline CDR1 reads PRHDT; CDR2 reads FYEKMQ (reference sequence). The CDR3 totals 14 residues. Trimming left V 5 bases short and J 5 bases short, with 15 bases between. The CDR3 sequence: CASSGEGERYGYTF. CDR3 DNA sequence: TGTGCCAGCAGCGGAGAGGGGGAGAGGTATGGCTACACCTTC.

The V and J genes are TRBV5-1 and TRBJ2-1, with 8 bases that match TRBD1. The CDR3 length is 15 residues. CDR1 and CDR2 from the germline V gene are SGHRS and YFSETQ. V lost 4 bases and J lost 2; bases outside the gene matches: 5. The CDR3 sequence: CASSLTGVTYNEQFF. The CDR3 DNA is TGCGCCAGCAGCCTGACAGGGGTCACCTACAATGAGCAGTTCTTC.

The chain recombines TRBV6-6 with TRBJ2-7; 8 nucleotides align to TRBD2. The CDR3 totals 14 residues. The germline V gene has CDR1 MNHNY and CDR2 SVGAGI (reference sequence). V gave up 6 bases and J gave up 4 bases; unmatched junction bases: 8. The CDR3, as DNA: TGTGCCAGCAGCATCAGGAGCGGGGGTTACGAGCAGTACTTC. Translation: CASSIRSGGYEQYF.

The chain uses TRBV5-1 and TRBJ2-5; 13 bases line up with TRBD2. The CDR3 covers 16 residues. Losses at the gene ends were 4 bases for V and 1 base for J; bases not matched to a gene: 4. Germline assignment: CDR1 SGHRS and CDR2 YFSETQ. CDR3 residues: CASSPGLAGAQETQYF. The DNA for the CDR3 is TGCGCCAGCAGCCCAGGACTAGCGGGGGCCCAAGAGACCCAGTACTTC.

The chain links TRBV19 to TRBJ2-7, with 8 bases identical to TRBD2. V trimming: 9 bases; J trimming: 3 bases; junction bases outside the gene matches: 10. Germline V gene data show CDR1 as LNHDA and CDR2 as SQIVND (reference sequence). This CDR3 contains 14 residues. The chain's CDR3 is CASSSGGSGYEQYF. The CDR3 DNA reads TGTGCCAGCTCCTCGGGAGGGTCGGGCTACGAGCAGTACTTC.

The table lists this clone with a count of one. The chain is built from TRBV29-1 and TRBJ1-1; D unresolved. Germline values: CDR1 SQVTM, CDR2 ANQGSEA. Trimming pared 5 bases from V and 4 bases from J, leaving 5 bases between. The CDR3 totals 10 residues. CDR3: CSVFGTEAFF. The CDR3 nucleotides are TGCAGCGTTTTCGGCACTGAAGCTTTCTTT. The full variable domain, rest sourced from reference TRBV29-1 and TRBJ1-1, is SAVISQKPSRDICQRGTSLTIQCQVDSQVTMMFWYRQQPGQSLTLIATANQGSEATYESGFVIDKFPISRPNLTFSTLTVSNMSPEDSSIYLCSVFGTEAFFGQGTRLTVV.

This clone appeared a single time. The rearrangement uses TRBV4-1 and TRBJ2-1; weak D call: TRBD1 (5 bases). V lost 0 bases, J lost 7 bases, and 13 bases lay in between. CDR1 is MGHRA and CDR2 is YSYEKL in the germline V gene. This CDR3 comprises 15 residues. CDR3 bases: TGCGCCAGCAGCCAAGACTCAGGGAAGTGGAATGAGCAGTTCTTC. Residues: CASSQDSGKWNEQFF.

The chain has TRBV4-2 and TRBJ1-4; maybe TRBD1 (5 bases). CDR1 is LGHNA and CDR2 is YNFKEQ in the germline V gene. CDR3 length: 16 residues. Trimming removed 1 base from V and 8 bases from J, with 17 bases in between. Here the CDR3 DNA reads TGTGCCAGCAGCCAAGTTGGGGCGGAGGGATCGGAAAAACTGTTTTTT. It encodes CASSQVGAEGSEKLFF.

The chain employs TRBV5-1 and TRBJ2-7, with 8 bases identical to TRBD1. This CDR3 comprises 16 residues. The V and J ends lost 3 bases and 2 bases, in that order; junction bases with no gene match: 10. Germline V gives CDR1 SGHRS, CDR2 YFSETQ. The CDR3 loop is CASSWNGQGQAYEQYF. For the CDR3, the DNA is TGCGCCAGCAGCTGGAATGGACAGGGACAAGCCTACGAGCAGTACTTC.

This clone has a single count. The gene calls are TRBV10-3 and TRBJ1-2, with D maybe TRBD1 (5 bases). Germline V gene lookup returns CDR1 ENHRY and CDR2 SYGVKD. V lost 10 bases and J 6 bases, leaving 15 bases between the germline ends. The CDR3 has 12 residues. CDR3 coding DNA: TGTGCCACCAATGGACCGGGGGATGGCTACACCTTC. This gives the protein CATNGPGDGYTF.